These T cell receptor beta chains were read from a single sample in a study of cytomegalovirus exposure and HLA in healthy donors. The protocol was immunoSEQ multiplex PCR, while the TCRdb copy is restricted to in-frame clones and leaves out a portion. The sample carries 200,000 to 250,000 clones, 70% recorded once. The sequencing input was PBMCs. These receptors were collected from a man aged 35-49 years in good health and CMV-seropositive. The CDR3 runs from the conserved cysteine through the conserved F or W. A D gene is named only where the DNA matches it firmly. Size tells how often a clone was seen (once, few, many) or the class of an expanded clone, and some rows leave it out.

D	V	size	J	DNA	CDR3
.	TRBV5-6	.	TRBJ2-5	TGTGCCAGCATCAGGGGGGCGGGGGGAACGCTACAAGAGACCCAGTACTTC	CASIRGAGGTLQETQYF
TRBD2	TRBV7-9	.	TRBJ2-7	TGTGCCAGCAGTCGGGGGGAGTACTACGAGCAGTACTTC	CASSRGEYYEQYF
TRBD1	TRBV19	.	TRBJ1-6	TGTGCCAGTAGTATAAACGGACAGGGGGCAAATTCACCCCTCCACTTT	CASSINGQGANSPLHF
TRBD1	TRBV4-1	few	TRBJ2-7	TGCGCCAGCAGCGCAAACCCCGGGACAGGGAGCTACGAGCAGTACTTC	CASSANPGTGSYEQYF
.	TRBV9	.	TRBJ1-3	TGTGCCAGCAGCGCCGGGGGTTCTGGAAACACCATATATTTT	CASSAGGSGNTIYF
TRBD2	TRBV19	.	TRBJ2-5	TGTGCCAGTAGTGCCCGGGGGGGGACCCAGTACTTC	CASSARGGTQYF
.	TRBV28	.	TRBJ1-6	TGTGCCAGCCGAGGACAGAGCTCCTATAATTCACCCCTCCACTTT	CASRGQSSYNSPLHF
.	TRBV5-4	.	TRBJ2-7	TGTGCCAGCAGCTCCAGACAGGACTACGAGCAGTACTTC	CASSSRQDYEQYF
TRBD2	TRBV10-3	.	TRBJ2-2	TGTGCCATCAGTGTTGGGGGGGGCACCGGGGAGCTGTTTTTT	CAISVGGGTGELFF
.	TRBV27	.	TRBJ2-2	TGTGCCAGCACCTACCTGGCGGGGGCCAACACCGGGGAGCTGTTTTTT	CASTYLAGANTGELFF
.	TRBV28	few	TRBJ1-1	TGTGCCAGCATTTTGACAGGCACTGAAGCTTTCTTT	CASILTGTEAFF
.	TRBV7-9	once	TRBJ1-6	TGTGCCAGCAGTCCTCCTAGCGGGTCGGCCCCTTATAATTCACCCCTCCACTTT	CASSPPSGSAPYNSPLHF
TRBD1	TRBV6-5	.	TRBJ1-2	TGTGCCAGCAGTATTGGGACAGCCTATGGCTACACCTTC	CASSIGTAYGYTF
.	TRBV7-6	.	TRBJ1-2	TGTGCCAGCAGCCCCCGGGGGGCACCCATTAACTATGGCTACACCTTC	CASSPRGAPINYGYTF
TRBD2	TRBV6-1	.	TRBJ2-2	TGTGCCAGCAGTGCGGGGGGTAGCTCCTTGAACACCGGGGAGCTGTTTTTT	CASSAGGSSLNTGELFF
.	TRBV28	.	TRBJ2-7	TGTGCCAGCAGTCCGGTACCGAGTCACCACGAGCAGTACTTC	CASSPVPSHHEQYF
TRBD2	TRBV4-2	.	TRBJ2-4	TGTGCCAGCAGCCTTACTCCGGGACTAGCGCGGATCCTTGCAAACATTCAGTACTTC	CASSLTPGLARILANIQYF
TRBD1	TRBV5-4	.	TRBJ2-2	TGTGCCAGCAGCTTGGAGGGGGCCACCGGGGAGCTGTTTTTT	CASSLEGATGELFF
TRBD1	TRBV19	.	TRBJ2-1	TGTGCCAGTAGTATGGGGCAGGGGGACAACAATGAGCAGTTCTTC	CASSMGQGDNNEQFF
TRBD2	TRBV5-4	few	TRBJ2-7	TGTGCCAGCAGCGACGGAGGTAGGGGCGGGAGGAACGAGCAGTACTTC	CASSDGGRGGRNEQYF
TRBD1	TRBV5-1	.	TRBJ2-7	TGCGCCAGCAGCCAGGGGACAGGCGCTTCAGACGAGCAGTACTTC	CASSQGTGASDEQYF
.	TRBV5-1	.	TRBJ2-3	TGCGCCAGCAGCTTGCTTAGCACAGATACGCAGTATTTT	CASSLLSTDTQYF
TRBD2	TRBV6-5	.	TRBJ2-7	TGTGCCAGCGAACCGGCGGGGGGCGACGAGCAGTACTTC	CASEPAGGDEQYF
TRBD1	TRBV7-6	.	TRBJ1-1	TGTGCCAGCAGCTTAGTAGGGGACAGGAACACTGAAGCTTTCTTT	CASSLVGDRNTEAFF
TRBD1	TRBV7-2	.	TRBJ2-7	TGTGCCAGCAGCCCTGATACGGGACAGTGGCCGAGGGAGCAGTACTTC	CASSPDTGQWPREQYF
.	TRBV5-1	.	TRBJ1-2	TGCGCCAGCAGCACCTTACAGGGTACGGACTATGGCTACACCTTC	CASSTLQGTDYGYTF
.	TRBV28	.	TRBJ1-1	TGTGCCAGCACTTTTCGGCGGGGATTAAAAAACACTGAAGCTTTCTTT	CASTFRRGLKNTEAFF
.	TRBV28	.	TRBJ2-7	TGTGCCAGCAGTTTGAGCGGACAGCTTACCTACGAGCAGTACTTC	CASSLSGQLTYEQYF
TRBD2	TRBV7-9	.	TRBJ2-3	TGTGCCAGCGAGGGTAGGATAGCGGGGTACACAGATACGCAGTATTTT	CASEGRIAGYTDTQYF
.	TRBV27	.	TRBJ1-2	TGTGCCAGCAGTTTATCGCCGGTCTATGGCTACACCTTC	CASSLSPVYGYTF
.	TRBV27	.	TRBJ1-5	TGTGCCACCGGGGTGGGGGCATGGAAGCCCCAGCATTTT	CATGVGAWKPQHF
.	TRBV11-2	.	TRBJ2-5	TGTGCCAGCAGCTTAGATCGGGAAGAGACCCAGTACTTC	CASSLDREETQYF
.	TRBV6-5	.	TRBJ1-5	TGTGCCAGCAGTTACGCGGGGGCACGCAATCAGCCCCAGCATTTT	CASSYAGARNQPQHF
.	TRBV4-3	.	TRBJ2-5	TGCGCCAGCAGCCAAGGGTGGACTACACAAGAGACCCAGTACTTC	CASSQGWTTQETQYF
.	TRBV6-5	.	TRBJ2-7	TGTGCCAGCAGTTACCCAGCAGGCTCCTACGAGCAGTACTTC	CASSYPAGSYEQYF
TRBD2	TRBV19	.	TRBJ2-1	TGTGCCAGTAGTCCAACGGGGGGGGCTGCGTACAATGAGCAGTTCTTC	CASSPTGGAAYNEQFF
TRBD1	TRBV11-2	few	TRBJ2-5	TGTGCCAGCAGCTCTGACGTCCGATGGGACAGGCAAGAGACCCAGTACTTC	CASSSDVRWDRQETQYF
.	TRBV18	.	TRBJ2-1	TGTGCCAGCTCACCCGGCGCAGGGGCATTCAATGAGCAGTTCTTC	CASSPGAGAFNEQFF
.	TRBV12-5	.	TRBJ2-7	TGTGCTAGTGGTTTGCCGCTGTCGGAAGGGGTCCGCTCCTACGAGCAGTACTTC	CASGLPLSEGVRSYEQYF
TRBD2	TRBV28	.	TRBJ2-2	TGTGCCAGCACGGGAGGGGTCGGCACCGGGGAGCTGTTTTTT	CASTGGVGTGELFF
TRBD1	TRBV28	once	TRBJ2-1	TGTGCCACTGTACGGCAGGGGGCCTACAATGAGCAGTTCTTC	CATVRQGAYNEQFF
TRBD2	TRBV7-2	.	TRBJ2-2	TGTGCCAGCAGACCTGGCCCTAGCGGGGGGGTTGGCGGGGAGCTGTTTTTT	CASRPGPSGGVGGELFF
.	TRBV4-1	.	TRBJ1-1	TGCGCCAGCAGCCAAGATCGCGGGGGAAACACTGAAGCTTTCTTT	CASSQDRGGNTEAFF
.	TRBV7-9	once	TRBJ1-4	TGTGCCAGCAGCTCACTCACAGATCTGTTTTTT	CASSSLTDLFF
TRBD1	TRBV19	.	TRBJ1-5	TGTGCCAGTAGTTTCTCAGGGGGCTATCAGCCCCAGCATTTT	CASSFSGGYQPQHF
.	TRBV4-1	.	TRBJ1-1	TGCGCCAGCAGCCAAGGACTGTTTTCGCAGAACACTGAAGCTTTCTTT	CASSQGLFSQNTEAFF
.	TRBV2	.	TRBJ2-1	TGTGCCAGCATTGGGGGGACCTCGGCCGACAATGAGCAGTTCTTC	CASIGGTSADNEQFF